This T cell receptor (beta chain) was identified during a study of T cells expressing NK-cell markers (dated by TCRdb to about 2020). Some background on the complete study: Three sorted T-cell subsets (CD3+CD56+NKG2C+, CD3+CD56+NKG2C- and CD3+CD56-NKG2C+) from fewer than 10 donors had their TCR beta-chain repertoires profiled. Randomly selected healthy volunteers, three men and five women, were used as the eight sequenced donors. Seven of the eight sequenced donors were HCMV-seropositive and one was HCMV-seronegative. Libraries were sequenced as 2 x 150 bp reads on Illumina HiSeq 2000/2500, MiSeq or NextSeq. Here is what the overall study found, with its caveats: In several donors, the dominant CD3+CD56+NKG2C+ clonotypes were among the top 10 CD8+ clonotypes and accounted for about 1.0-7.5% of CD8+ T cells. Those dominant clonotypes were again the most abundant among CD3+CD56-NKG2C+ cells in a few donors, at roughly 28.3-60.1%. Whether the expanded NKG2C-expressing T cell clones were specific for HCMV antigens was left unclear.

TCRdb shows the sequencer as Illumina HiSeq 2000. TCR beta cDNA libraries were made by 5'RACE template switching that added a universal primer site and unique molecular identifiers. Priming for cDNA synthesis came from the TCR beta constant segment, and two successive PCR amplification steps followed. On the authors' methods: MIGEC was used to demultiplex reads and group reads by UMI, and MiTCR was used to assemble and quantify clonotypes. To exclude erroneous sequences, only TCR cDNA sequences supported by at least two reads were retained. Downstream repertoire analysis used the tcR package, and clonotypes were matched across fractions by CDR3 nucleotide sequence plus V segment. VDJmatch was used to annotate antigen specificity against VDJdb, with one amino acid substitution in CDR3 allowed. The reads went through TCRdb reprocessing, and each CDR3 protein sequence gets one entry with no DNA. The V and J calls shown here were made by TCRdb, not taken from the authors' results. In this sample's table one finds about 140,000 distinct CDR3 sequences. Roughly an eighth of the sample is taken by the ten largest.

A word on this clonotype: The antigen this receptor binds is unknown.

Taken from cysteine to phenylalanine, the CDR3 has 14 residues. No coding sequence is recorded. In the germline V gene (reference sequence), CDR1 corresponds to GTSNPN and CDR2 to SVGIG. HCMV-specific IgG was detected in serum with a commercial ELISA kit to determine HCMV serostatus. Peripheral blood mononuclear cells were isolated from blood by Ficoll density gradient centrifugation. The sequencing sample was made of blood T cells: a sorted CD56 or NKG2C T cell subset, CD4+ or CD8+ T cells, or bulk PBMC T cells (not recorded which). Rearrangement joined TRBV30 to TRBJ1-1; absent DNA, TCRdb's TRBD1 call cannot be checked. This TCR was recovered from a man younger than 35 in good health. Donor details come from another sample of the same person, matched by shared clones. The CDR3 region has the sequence CAWSLVGGHTEAFF.